Listed below are T cell receptor beta chains from one sample, sequenced in a study of blood T cell repertoires in COVID-19. Libraries were prepared by immunoSEQ multiplex PCR; TCRdb keeps only in-frame clonotypes and omits some of them. The sample has some 100,000 clones, around nine tenths seen once. The sample was peripheral blood. The receptors originated from a woman aged 70 to 79 with acute or convalescent COVID-19. Both conserved end residues are part of each CDR3. The D gene is left open where the match is weak. Expanded clones get a size class; other rows say once, few or many, or leave the size out.

V gene: TRBV11-2; clone size: NA; D gene: TRBD2; J gene: TRBJ2-3; CDR3 DNA: TGTGCCAGCAGCTTCTCGGCGGGAGGAAGAGATACGCAGTATTTT; CDR3 protein: CASSFSAGGRDTQYF
V gene: TRBV28; clone size: NA; D gene: NA; J gene: TRBJ1-2; CDR3 DNA: TGTGCCAGCACCCTTATAGCTAACTATGGCTACACCTTC; CDR3 protein: CASTLIANYGYTF
V gene: TRBV23-1; clone size: NA; D gene: TRBD2; J gene: TRBJ2-7; CDR3 DNA: TGCGCCAGCAGTCAAGGGCCTAGCGGATCCTACGAGCAGTACTTC; CDR3 protein: CASSQGPSGSYEQYF
V gene: TRBV9; clone size: NA; D gene: TRBD1; J gene: TRBJ2-7; CDR3 DNA: TGTGCCAGCAGCTTGCGGACAGGGGGTGCCCTTTACGAGCAGTACTTC; CDR3 protein: CASSLRTGGALYEQYF
V gene: TRBV12-3/TRBV12-4; clone size: NA; D gene: NA; J gene: TRBJ1-1; CDR3 DNA: TGTGCCAGCAGCACGTATCAGGGCACTGAAGCTTTCTTT; CDR3 protein: CASSTYQGTEAFF
V gene: TRBV14; clone size: NA; D gene: NA; J gene: TRBJ1-2; CDR3 DNA: TGTGCCAGCAGCCAAGATCTACCCGGCTACACCTTC; CDR3 protein: CASSQDLPGYTF
V gene: TRBV4-2; clone size: NA; D gene: TRBD1; J gene: TRBJ1-5; CDR3 DNA: TGTGCCAGCAGCCAAGGTACAGGGACAGGTGCTCAGCCCCAGCATTTT; CDR3 protein: CASSQGTGTGAQPQHF
V gene: TRBV9; clone size: NA; D gene: TRBD1; J gene: TRBJ2-1; CDR3 DNA: TGTGCCAGCAGCGGACAGGGCTCCTACAATGAGCAGTTCTTC; CDR3 protein: CASSGQGSYNEQFF
V gene: TRBV6-5; clone size: NA; D gene: TRBD1; J gene: TRBJ1-5; CDR3 DNA: TGTGCCAGCAGTTACTCACAGGGGCTTGGCCAGCCCCAGCATTTT; CDR3 protein: CASSYSQGLGQPQHF
V gene: TRBV28; clone size: NA; D gene: TRBD2; J gene: TRBJ2-7; CDR3 DNA: TGTGCCAGCAGCTTTAGCGGGAAGGCCGAGCAGTACTTC; CDR3 protein: CASSFSGKAEQYF
V gene: TRBV28; clone size: few; D gene: NA; J gene: TRBJ1-5; CDR3 DNA: TGTGCCAGCAGTCCGCAGGGTTTTAGCAATCAGCCCCAGCATTTT; CDR3 protein: CASSPQGFSNQPQHF
V gene: TRBV19; clone size: few; D gene: NA; J gene: TRBJ1-2; CDR3 DNA: TGTGCCAGTACCTCTAGGTTGACCAACACCTTCTATGGCTACACCTTC; CDR3 protein: CASTSRLTNTFYGYTF
V gene: TRBV28; clone size: NA; D gene: TRBD1; J gene: TRBJ1-2; CDR3 DNA: TGTGCCAGCAGTTTGAAGGGGGCTTATGGCTACACCTTC; CDR3 protein: CASSLKGAYGYTF
V gene: TRBV19; clone size: NA; D gene: TRBD2; J gene: TRBJ2-3; CDR3 DNA: TGTGCCAGTAGTATAAGCGGGGAGCTCGGGACAGATACGCAGTATTTT; CDR3 protein: CASSISGELGTDTQYF
V gene: TRBV5-4; clone size: NA; D gene: NA; J gene: TRBJ1-1; CDR3 DNA: TGTGCCAGCGGACTTAGAACAGACACTGAAGCTTTCTTT; CDR3 protein: CASGLRTDTEAFF
V gene: TRBV25-1; clone size: NA; D gene: NA; J gene: TRBJ1-4; CDR3 DNA: TGTGCCAGCAGTGAATACCCGAGGGAAAAACTGTTTTTT; CDR3 protein: CASSEYPREKLFF
V gene: TRBV27; clone size: NA; D gene: TRBD2; J gene: TRBJ2-7; CDR3 DNA: TGTGCCAGCAGTGACCGGACTAGCGGGGACTACGAGCAGTACTTC; CDR3 protein: CASSDRTSGDYEQYF
V gene: TRBV10-2; clone size: NA; D gene: TRBD2; J gene: TRBJ2-1; CDR3 DNA: TGCGCCAGCCGTGCTAGCGGGAGAATCCACAATGAGCAGTTCTTC; CDR3 protein: CASRASGRIHNEQFF
V gene: TRBV12-5; clone size: NA; D gene: NA; J gene: TRBJ2-3; CDR3 DNA: TGTGCTAGTGGTTTAGGGGGGGGCTCGGATACGCAGTATTTT; CDR3 protein: CASGLGGGSDTQYF
V gene: TRBV2; clone size: NA; D gene: NA; J gene: TRBJ2-7; CDR3 DNA: TGTGCCAGCCGGGATTCCGGGCGGTCCGAGCAGTACTTC; CDR3 protein: CASRDSGRSEQYF
V gene: TRBV19; clone size: NA; D gene: TRBD1; J gene: TRBJ1-5; CDR3 DNA: TGTGCCAGTATGGAAATCTCAGGGGGCCAGCCCCAGCATTTT; CDR3 protein: CASMEISGGQPQHF
V gene: TRBV28; clone size: NA; D gene: NA; J gene: TRBJ2-3; CDR3 DNA: TGTGCCAGCAGTCCCTATCGAGATACGCAGTATTTT; CDR3 protein: CASSPYRDTQYF
V gene: TRBV12-3/TRBV12-4; clone size: few; D gene: TRBD1; J gene: TRBJ1-2; CDR3 DNA: TGTGCCAGCAGTTACAGGGGGCATGGCTACACCTTC; CDR3 protein: CASSYRGHGYTF
V gene: TRBV4-2; clone size: once; D gene: TRBD2; J gene: TRBJ2-3; CDR3 DNA: TGTGCCAGCAGCCAAGTGGTAGGGGTTGCGGGGGGGGACACAGATACGCAGTATTTT; CDR3 protein: CASSQVVGVAGGDTDTQYF
V gene: TRBV28; clone size: NA; D gene: TRBD1; J gene: TRBJ2-3; CDR3 DNA: TGTGCCAGCAGGACAGGGGGAGGCACAGATACGCAGTATTTT; CDR3 protein: CASRTGGGTDTQYF
V gene: TRBV28; clone size: NA; D gene: NA; J gene: TRBJ2-5; CDR3 DNA: TGTGCCAGCAGTTCCCCGGGGAAGCAGTTCCAAGAGACCCAGTACTTC; CDR3 protein: CASSSPGKQFQETQYF
V gene: TRBV7-2; clone size: NA; D gene: NA; J gene: TRBJ2-7; CDR3 DNA: TGTGCCAGCAGCCCAGGACAGCGAGGCTACGAGCAGTACTTC; CDR3 protein: CASSPGQRGYEQYF
V gene: TRBV29-1; clone size: NA; D gene: TRBD2; J gene: TRBJ2-5; CDR3 DNA: TGCAGCGTTGAGTCTCTAGCGGCAGCCCCCCAGGAGACCCAGTACTTC; CDR3 protein: CSVESLAAAPQETQYF
V gene: TRBV24-1; clone size: once; D gene: NA; J gene: TRBJ2-6; CDR3 DNA: TGTGCCACCAGTGACCCAGCGTCTGGGGCCAACGTCCTGACTTTC; CDR3 protein: CATSDPASGANVLTF
V gene: TRBV19; clone size: NA; D gene: NA; J gene: TRBJ1-3; CDR3 DNA: TGTGCCAGTAGTATTCCGGGAAACACCATATATTTT; CDR3 protein: CASSIPGNTIYF
V gene: TRBV14; clone size: NA; D gene: TRBD1; J gene: TRBJ1-2; CDR3 DNA: TGTGCCAGCAGCCAAGGGGGGCAGGGGGCGTCGCGCGGCTACACCTTC; CDR3 protein: CASSQGGQGASRGYTF